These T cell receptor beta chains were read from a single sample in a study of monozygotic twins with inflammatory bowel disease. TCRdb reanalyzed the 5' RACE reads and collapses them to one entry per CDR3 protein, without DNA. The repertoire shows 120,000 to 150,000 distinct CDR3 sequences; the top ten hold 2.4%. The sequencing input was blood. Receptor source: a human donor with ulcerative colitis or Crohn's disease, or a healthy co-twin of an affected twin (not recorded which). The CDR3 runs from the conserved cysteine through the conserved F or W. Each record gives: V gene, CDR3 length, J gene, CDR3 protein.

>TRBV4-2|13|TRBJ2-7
CASSSLQVYEQYF
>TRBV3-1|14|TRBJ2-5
CASSLRGGAETQYF
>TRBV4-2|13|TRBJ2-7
CASSQSRGIEQYF
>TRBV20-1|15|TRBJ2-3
CSANPGGEGTDTQYF
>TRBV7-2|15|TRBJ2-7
CASSIGTGVSYEQYF
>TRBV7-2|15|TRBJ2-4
CASSLASRRENIQYF
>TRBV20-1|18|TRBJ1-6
CSARDSGRVPVYNSPLHF
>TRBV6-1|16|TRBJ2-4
CASRPTTGDGRNIQYF
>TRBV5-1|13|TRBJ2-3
CASSLQGTDTQYF
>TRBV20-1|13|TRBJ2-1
CSVRQGSYNEQFF
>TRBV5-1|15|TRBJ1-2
CASSLLPGGEYGYTF
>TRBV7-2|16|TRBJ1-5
CASSPLGMAVWQPQHF
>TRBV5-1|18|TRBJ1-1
CASSLWSDPRSGGSEAFF
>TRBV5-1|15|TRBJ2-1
CASSSRDRGQGEQFF
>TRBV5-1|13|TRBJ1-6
CASSPASSSPLHF
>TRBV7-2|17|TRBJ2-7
CASSLRPQGRRTYEQYF
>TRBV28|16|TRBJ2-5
CASSRRGGGTEGTQYF
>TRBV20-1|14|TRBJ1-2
CSARSRAGLYGYTF
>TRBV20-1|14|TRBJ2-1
CSARLAGGNNEQFF
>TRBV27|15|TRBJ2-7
CASRPDREAIYEQYF
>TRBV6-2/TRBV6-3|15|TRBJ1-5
CASLPYQGTNQPQHF
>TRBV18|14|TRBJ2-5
CASSPLTVLVTQYF
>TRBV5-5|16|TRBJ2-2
CASSLYEGANTGELFF
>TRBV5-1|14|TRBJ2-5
CASSHRQGGETQYF
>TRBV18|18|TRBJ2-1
CASSRPYSAGGANNEQFF
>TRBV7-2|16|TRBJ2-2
CASSFTPGALAGELFF
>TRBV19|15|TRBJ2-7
CASKIGWGDLHEQYF
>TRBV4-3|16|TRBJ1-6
CASSQVGQGRGSPLHF
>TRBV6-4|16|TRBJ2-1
CASSDSSRGYYNEQFF
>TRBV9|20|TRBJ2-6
CASSVDRLTGQLSGANVLTF
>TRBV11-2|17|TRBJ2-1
CASSLDSGTDTYNEQFF
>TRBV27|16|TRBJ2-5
CASSLSSRYRGETQYF
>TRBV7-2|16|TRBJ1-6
CASSPRTGGRQSPLHF
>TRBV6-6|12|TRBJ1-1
CASEPHRDETFF
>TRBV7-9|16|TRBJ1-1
CASSLVMRGQGTEAFF
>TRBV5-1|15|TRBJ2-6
CASSFRASGANVLTF
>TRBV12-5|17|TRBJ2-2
CASGLVGTGPNTGELFF
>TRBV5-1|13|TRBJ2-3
CASSLQGGDTQYF
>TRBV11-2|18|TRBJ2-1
CASSANQRTGNSYNEQFF
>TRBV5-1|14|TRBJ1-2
CASSQGDTTYGYTF
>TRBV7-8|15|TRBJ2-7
CASSSRGHYSYEQYF
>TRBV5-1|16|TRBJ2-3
CASSLDDRDSTDTQYF
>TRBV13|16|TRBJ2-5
CASSFGLGGSQETQYF
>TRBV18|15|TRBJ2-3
CASSPTQPSTDTQYF
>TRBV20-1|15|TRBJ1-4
CSARDPKPTNEKLFF
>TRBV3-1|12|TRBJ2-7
CASSQVPYEQYF
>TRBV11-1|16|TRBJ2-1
CASSLGEGGFYNEQFF
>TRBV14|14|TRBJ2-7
CASSQQQVSYEQYF
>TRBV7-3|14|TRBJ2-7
CASSPVTGGYEQYF
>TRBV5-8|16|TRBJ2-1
CASSRFVETGVDEQFF